This T cell receptor (beta chain) was sequenced for a study of shared clonotypes between healthy human individuals. Worth noting for this clone: Its antigen remains unknown.

The material for each subset, its genomic DNA, was split evenly across several immunoSEQ plates. Here immunoSEQ multiplex PCR was the method, and the copy in TCRdb shows in-frame clones only, minus some. Of approximately 2.3 million clones listed, approximately 93% are singletons. Study outcomes and limitations: Relative to their counterparts shared across all four donors, non-shared clonotypes exhibited diminished generation probabilities.

The study drew its donors from healthy HIV-negative adults without recent acute infections or vaccinations. Splitting the CD4+ cells yielded a CD45RA+ naive subset and a CD45RA-negative memory subset. The sequence came from a man younger than 30 in good health. Some clones in this sample may be carry-over from other donors' samples. Sequencing input: naive CD4+ T cells from PBMCs. Regarding subset: CD45RA+ positively selected.

CDR3 region: CASSYFRGGPGEEQYF. The CDR3, as DNA: TGTGCCAGCAGTTACTTTAGAGGGGGCCCAGGAGAAGAGCAGTACTTC. The V and J genes are TRBV6-6 and TRBJ2-7; TRBD1 aligns across 7 bases. The CDR3 sequence is 16 residues long. Germline lookup yields CDR1 MNHNY and CDR2 SVGAGI (reference sequence). Trimming cost V 1 base and J 7 bases; bases outside gene matches: 13.